The 29 T cell receptor beta chains listed next were all sequenced from one sample in a study of regulatory T cells in long-lasting Graves disease. Time point in this sample: persistent/refractory GD, antithyroid drugs over 5 years with positive TRAb. PBMC-extracted RNA yielded the TCR library. The authors built TCR beta libraries using iRepertoire HTBI primers and Arm-PCR of CDR3 regions. TCRdb re-called the multiplex PCR reads with MiXCR, one entry per CDR3 protein. The table records roughly 360,000 distinct CDR3 sequences, roughly 24% of them present only once. Sequenced here: peripheral blood mononuclear cells (PBMCs), sampled when the disease was refractory, from a patient treated with antithyroid drugs. These receptors came from a woman in her thirties or forties with Graves disease.

J is TRBJ2-7 and V is TRBV7-6; 9 nucleotides align to TRBD2. Germline CDR1 reads SGHVS; CDR2 reads FNYEAQ. The length of the CDR3 is 14 residues. V shed 5 bases and J 3 bases; nucleotides not matched to a gene: 5. In nucleotides, the CDR3 is TGTGCCAGCAGCGTTAGCGGGGGCGTCTACGAGCAGTACTTC. Translation gives CASSVSGGVYEQYF.

This clonotype was observed at least ten times. The chain combines TRBV27 with TRBJ2-7; D ambiguous. The CDR3 is 13 amino acids. With 7 bases removed from V and 2 bases from J, the gap between germline ends came to 12 bases. The germline CDR1 and CDR2 sequences are MNHEY and SMNVEV (reference sequence). The CDR3 DNA sequence: TGTGCCAGCAAAGGGTTGAACGCCTACGAGCAGTACTTC. It specifies CASKGLNAYEQYF.

This clonotype has just a few counts. This chain links TRBV20-1 with TRBJ2-1; the D call may be TRBD1 or TRBD2 (6 bases each). Germline loops: CDR1 DFQATT, CDR2 SNEGSKA (reference sequence). Trimming cost V 4 bases and J 3 bases, with 10 bases left between them. CDR3 size: 13 residues. The CDR3 DNA is TGCAGTGCTAAACAGGGAGGCTACAATGAGCAGTTCTTC. Its protein is CSAKQGGYNEQFF.

This clonotype was picked up one time. The chain carries TRBV10-3 and TRBJ1-1; the match to TRBD1 covers 9 bases. The germline V gene encodes CDR1 ENHRY and CDR2 SYGVKD. The CDR3 is 14 residues long. V dropped 3 bases and J dropped 5; count of bases not matched to a gene: 4. The CDR3 region is CAISEQGAATEAFF. DNA of the CDR3: TGTGCCATCAGTGAACAGGGGGCGGCTACTGAAGCTTTCTTT.

This clonotype was observed at least ten times. The chain recombines TRBV28 with TRBJ1-1; TRBD1 is a possible D gene (5 bases). The V gene's germline CDR1 is MDHEN and CDR2 SYDVKM. The ends were cut back, 7 bases at V and 4 bases at J, with 19 bases in the middle. The CDR3 is made up of 15 amino acids. The chain's CDR3 is CASTPPGGVRTEAFF. The CDR3, as DNA: TGTGCCAGCACCCCCCCTGGGGGGGTACGCACTGAAGCTTTCTTT.

This clonotype was found a few times. The V call is TRBV2, the J call TRBJ2-7, with D hard to call. The germline V gene has CDR1 SNHLY and CDR2 FYNNEI. The ends were cut back, 4 bases at V and 1 base at J, with 14 bases in the middle. The CDR3 covers 15 residues. The CDR3 nucleotides read TGTGCCAGCAGTGGGTTTTTAGCCGCATCCTACGAGCAGTACTTC. Translated: CASSGFLAASYEQYF.

This rearrangement joins TRBV2 to TRBJ2-3; 11 bases map to TRBD2. V lost 6 bases, J lost 2 bases, and 4 bases stayed unmatched. The CDR3 consists of 15 residues. The V gene's germline CDR1 is SNHLY and CDR2 FYNNEI. DNA of the CDR3: TGTGCCAGCAGGGGGACTAGCGGCCACACAGATACGCAGTATTTT. Amino acids: CASRGTSGHTDTQYF.

The J gene is TRBJ1-1, the V gene TRBV4-1; 7 bases agree with TRBD1. Germline trimming cut 0 bases from V and 5 bases from J; bases unmatched to any gene: 12. Per germline, CDR1 MGHRA and CDR2 YSYEKL. This CDR3 region has 17 residues. The CDR3 DNA sequence: TGCGCCAGCAGCCAAGATCAAGGACAGGCGGGTCGGACTGAAGCTTTCTTT. This sequence encodes CASSQDQGQAGRTEAFF.

This clonotype was recorded many times. This rearrangement joins TRBV12-3 or TRBV12-4 to TRBJ2-7; tentative D call: TRBD1 (5 bases). The CDR3 extends over 13 amino acids. Trimming removed 3 bases from V and 4 bases from J, with 10 bases in between. Here the CDR3 reads CASSFDRRYEQYF. The CDR3 coding sequence is TGTGCCAGCAGTTTCGACAGAAGATACGAGCAGTACTTC.

Many counts were recorded for this clonotype. The rearrangement links TRBV28 to TRBJ1-5; TRBD1 agrees at 10 bases. With 3 bases clipped from V and 6 bases from J, the junction kept 17 bases outside the gene matches. Looked up from germline, CDR1 is MDHEN and CDR2 is SYDVKM. The CDR3 is 19 residues long. CDR3 loop: CASSFLDRGLIGRGQPQHF. CDR3 in DNA: TGTGCCAGCAGTTTCCTAGACAGGGGGCTGATCGGCAGGGGTCAGCCCCAGCATTTT.

The V call is TRBV20-1, the J call TRBJ2-7, with 9 bases lining up with TRBD2. The CDR3 runs 14 residues. CDR1 is DFQATT and CDR2 is SNEGSKA in the germline V gene (reference sequence). In nucleotides, the CDR3 is TGCAGCACCATCTCAAGGAGCGGGAGGATCGAGCAGTACTTC. Encoded protein: CSTISRSGRIEQYF.

The chain joins TRBV9 to TRBJ2-5; unclear D gene. The CDR3 is made up of 13 amino acids. The germline V gene has CDR1 SGDLS and CDR2 YYNGEE. V lost 1 base, J lost 7 bases, and 11 bases lay in between. Here the CDR3 DNA reads TGTGCCAGCAGCGTACCGTCCTTCGGGACCCAGTACTTC. It translates to CASSVPSFGTQYF.

The sample holds many counts of this clonotype. This rearrangement joins TRBV6-5 to TRBJ2-7, with TRBD2 matching 7 bases. Germline CDR1 reads MNHEY; CDR2 reads SVGAGI. CDR3 size: 15 residues. J lost 4 bases, V lost 0 bases, and 6 bases had no gene match. The CDR3 spells CASSYSPGGGYEQYF. CDR3 DNA: TGTGCCAGCAGTTACTCCCCGGGAGGTGGGTACGAGCAGTACTTC.

Worth noting for this clonotype: With a much larger clone just one base away, this may be a read error. The rearrangement links TRBV6-4 to TRBJ1-5, with D unresolved. The CDR3 runs to 20 residues. Trimming took 5 bases from V and 0 from J, leaving 26 bases between them. Germline values: CDR1 MRHNA, CDR2 SNTAGT. CDR3 sequence reads: CASSSVVGLKKTYSNQPQHF. In DNA form, the CDR3 reads TGTGCCAGCAGTAGCGTGGTGGGCCTGAAAAAAACATATAGCAATCAGCCCCAGCATTTT.

The chain links TRBV20-1 to TRBJ2-3; no definite D call. Trimming took off 3 bases at V and 4 bases at J, with 5 bases between the two ends. The germline gives CDR1 DFQATT, CDR2 SNEGSKA (reference sequence). The CDR3 covers 11 residues. The CDR3 spells CSASGPDTQYF. As DNA, the CDR3 is TGCAGTGCTAGTGGCCCAGATACGCAGTATTTT.

This clonotype occurred a few times. The chain employs TRBV28 and TRBJ2-7; the match to TRBD2 covers 10 bases. CDR1 MDHEN and CDR2 SYDVKM come from the germline V gene. The CDR3 totals 17 residues. V trimming: 6 bases; J trimming: 4 bases; junction bases outside the gene matches: 15. CDR3 loop: CASRSPSGRSVWYEQYF. The CDR3 DNA is TGTGCCAGCAGATCCCCTAGCGGGAGATCTGTGTGGTACGAGCAGTACTTC.

Only one count was recorded for this clonotype. The rearrangement uses TRBV28 and TRBJ1-6; tentatively, D is TRBD1 (5 bases). The CDR3 sequence is 15 residues long. V lost 4 bases to trimming and J lost 7 bases, with 14 bases between them. The germline gives CDR1 MDHEN, CDR2 SYDVKM. Written as DNA, the CDR3 is TGTGCCAGCAGTTCATCCGGGACGGCAAATTCACCCCTCCACTTT. Translating gives CASSSSGTANSPLHF.

The table lists this clonotype with a few counts. The chain recombines TRBV2 with TRBJ2-5; no clear D gene. The V end was cut by 0 bases, the J end by 4 bases, with 15 bases between. This CDR3 is 16 amino acids long. Germline V lookup: CDR1 SNHLY, CDR2 FYNNEI. CDR3 nucleotides: TGTGCCAGCAGTGAAGCCAGGAAGGGCCTGGGAGAGACCCAGTACTTC. Translation gives CASSEARKGLGETQYF.

This clonotype was recorded many times. The rearrangement links TRBV29-1 to TRBJ1-1; no firm D call. Trimming removed 7 bases from V and 3 bases from J, with 15 bases in between. Germline V gene sequence: CDR1 SQVTM, CDR2 ANQGSEA. This CDR3 has 13 amino acids. DNA of the CDR3: TGCAGCGCCCAACGAGGGTGGCACACTGAAGCTTTCTTT. This sequence encodes CSAQRGWHTEAFF. The complete variable domain, with remaining parts taken from reference TRBV29-1 and TRBJ1-1, reads SAVISQKPSRDICQRGTSLTIQCQVDSQVTMMFWYRQQPGQSLTLIATANQGSEATYESGFVIDKFPISRPNLTFSTLTVSNMSPEDSSIYLCSAQRGWHTEAFFGQGTRLTVV.

This clonotype has ten or more counts. V and J are TRBV29-1 and TRBJ1-1; unclear D gene. Trimming took off 4 bases at V and 7 bases at J, with 13 bases between the two ends. Germline CDR1 reads SQVTM; CDR2 reads ANQGSEA. CDR3 length equals 12 residues. The CDR3 DNA reads TGCAGCGTTGGTAGGTCCGTCGGTGAAGCTTTCTTT. Residues: CSVGRSVGEAFF.

In this sample, this clonotype turned up many times. V gene TRBV28 combines with J gene TRBJ2-7; D might be TRBD2 (6 bases). Per germline, CDR1 MDHEN and CDR2 SYDVKM. Trimming took off 3 bases at V and 3 bases at J, with 12 bases between the two ends. The CDR3 is made up of 14 amino acids. CDR3 coding DNA: TGTGCCAGCAGTTTGCGGGGTGGAAACTACGAGCAGTACTTC. It specifies CASSLRGGNYEQYF.

This clonotype was detected ten times or more. The chain has TRBV10-1 and TRBJ2-7; TRBD2 agrees at 9 bases. The junction had 4 bases not matched to a gene; V was cut back by 9 bases and J by 1 base. This CDR3 region has 13 residues. Germline CDR1 WNHNN, CDR2 SYGVQD (reference sequence). CDR3 coding DNA: TGCGCCAGTTCTAGCGGGAAGTCCTACGAGCAGTACTTC. Amino acid sequence: CASSSGKSYEQYF.

This clonotype was detected ten times or more. The J gene is TRBJ1-5, the V gene TRBV13; TRBD1 might be the D (5 bases). Germline CDR1 PRHDT, CDR2 FYEKMQ (reference sequence). This CDR3 contains 15 residues. Between the trimmed V and J ends, which lost 2 bases and 0 bases, there was a span of 8 bases. The CDR3 here is CASSLRGNSNQPQHF. For the CDR3, the DNA is TGTGCCAGCAGCTTACGGGGGAATAGCAATCAGCCCCAGCATTTT.

This clonotype came up many times. The V and J genes are TRBV28 and TRBJ2-5; 13 nucleotides agree with TRBD2. Germline-derived CDR1 and CDR2 are MDHEN and SYDVKM. This CDR3 contains 17 residues. V lost 6 bases to trimming and J lost 1 base; unmatched junction nucleotides: 8. The DNA of the CDR3 is TGTGCCAGCAGGAAAACACTAGCGGGAGGGCTCCAAGAGACCCAGTACTTC. It translates to CASRKTLAGGLQETQYF.

This clonotype was found many times. The chain joins TRBV13 to TRBJ2-7, with TRBD2 matching over 13 bases. The J segment lost 7 bases and the V segment lost 10 bases, leaving 16 bases of the junction unmatched. The CDR3 is 16 residues long. Germline V gene data show CDR1 as PRHDT and CDR2 as FYEKMQ (reference sequence). The CDR3 reads CATAISGLAGTGEQYF. The CDR3 region has the DNA TGTGCCACCGCCATATCGGGACTAGCGGGAACTGGGGAGCAGTACTTC.

This chain joins TRBV5-6 and TRBJ2-7; D possibly corresponds to TRBD1 (7 bases). CDR3 size: 14 residues. Deletions cut 2 bases from V and 4 bases from J, with 13 bases between. Germline CDR1 SGHDT, CDR2 YYEEEE. The CDR3: CASSFGGQPYEQYF. CDR3 DNA sequence: TGTGCCAGCAGCTTCGGGGGACAGCCATACGAGCAGTACTTC.

The rearrangement joins TRBV19 to TRBJ2-7; no clear D. The CDR3 has 14 residues. V dropped 3 bases and J dropped 3 bases, with 12 bases sitting between them. CDR1 is LNHDA, CDR2 SQIVND, per germline (reference sequence). The CDR3 coding sequence is TGTGCCAGTAGTATGGGTCCGGCGGTCTACGAGCAGTACTTC. It codes for CASSMGPAVYEQYF.

This clonotype was picked up a small number of times. The chain couples TRBV4-1 to TRBJ2-7; 9 bases line up with TRBD1. From germline, CDR1 is MGHRA and CDR2 YSYEKL. The CDR3 has 15 amino acids. Trimming cost V 1 base and J 2 bases; bases outside gene matches: 3. This CDR3 is CASSQVDRGAYEQYF. CDR3 in DNA: TGCGCCAGCAGCCAAGTCGACAGGGGGGCCTACGAGCAGTACTTC.

The chain links TRBV2 to TRBJ1-1, with 10 bases that match TRBD1. In germline, CDR1 is SNHLY, CDR2 FYNNEI. Losses at the gene ends were 7 bases for V and 0 bases for J; bases not matched to a gene: 8. The CDR3 extends over 16 amino acids. The CDR3 DNA is TGTGCCAGCACCCTCCGGGACAGGGGCATGAACACTGAAGCTTTCTTT. Translation gives CASTLRDRGMNTEAFF.